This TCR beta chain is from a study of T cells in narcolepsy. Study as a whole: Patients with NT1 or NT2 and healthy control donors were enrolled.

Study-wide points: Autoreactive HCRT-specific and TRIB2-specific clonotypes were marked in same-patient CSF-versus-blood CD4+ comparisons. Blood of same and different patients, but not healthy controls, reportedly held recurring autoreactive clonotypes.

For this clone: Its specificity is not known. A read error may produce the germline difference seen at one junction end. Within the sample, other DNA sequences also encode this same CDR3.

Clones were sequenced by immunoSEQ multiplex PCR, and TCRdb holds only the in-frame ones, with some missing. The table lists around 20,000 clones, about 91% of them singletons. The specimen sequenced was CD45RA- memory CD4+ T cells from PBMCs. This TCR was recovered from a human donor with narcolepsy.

The CDR3 nucleotides read TGCGCCACCAGCAGAGAGAGGGTTGAAAAACTGTTTTTT. This encodes CATSRERVEKLFF. The chain joins TRBV15 to TRBJ1-4; D is unresolved. There are 13 residues in the CDR3. CDR1 and CDR2 from the germline V gene are LNHNV and YYDKDF (reference sequence).